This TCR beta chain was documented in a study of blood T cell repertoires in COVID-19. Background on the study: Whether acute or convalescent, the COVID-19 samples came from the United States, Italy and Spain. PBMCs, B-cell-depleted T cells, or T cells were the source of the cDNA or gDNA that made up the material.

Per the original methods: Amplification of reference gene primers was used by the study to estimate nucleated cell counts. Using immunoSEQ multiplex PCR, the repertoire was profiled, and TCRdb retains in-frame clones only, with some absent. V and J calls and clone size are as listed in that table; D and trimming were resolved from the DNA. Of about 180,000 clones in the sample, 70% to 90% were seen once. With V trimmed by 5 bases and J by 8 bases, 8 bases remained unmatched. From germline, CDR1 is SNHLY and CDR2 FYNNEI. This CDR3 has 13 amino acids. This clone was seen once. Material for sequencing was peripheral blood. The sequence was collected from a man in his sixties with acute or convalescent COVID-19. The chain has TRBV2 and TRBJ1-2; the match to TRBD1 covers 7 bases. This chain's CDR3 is CASSFTGVEGYTF. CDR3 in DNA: TGTGCCAGCAGTTTTACAGGGGTGGAGGGCTACACCTTC.